The rows below give T cell receptor beta chains drawn from one sample of a study of blood T cell repertoires in COVID-19. This table comes from immunoSEQ multiplex PCR, and its TCRdb copy is limited to in-frame clones, with some not included. The sample yields under 250,000 clones, approximately 92% seen once. The specimen was PBMCs or T cells enriched from blood (not recorded which). These receptors originate from a young woman in a cohort exposed to, infected with or recovered from COVID-19 (not recorded which). CDR3s include the opening cysteine and the closing phenylalanine or tryptophan. Fields, in order: V gene, clone size, D gene, J gene, CDR3 protein, CDR3 DNA. A D gene is named only where the DNA matches it firmly. The size entry is marked missing in some rows and otherwise reads once, few, many or a size class.

V: TRBV13
size: .
D: .
J: TRBJ2-1
CDR3: CASGPFSGQQFF
DNA: TGTGCCAGCGGACCCTTTAGCGGCCAGCAGTTCTTC

V: TRBV25-1
size: .
D: .
J: TRBJ1-1
CDR3: CASSAPEQGNTEAFF
DNA: TGTGCCAGCAGTGCCCCAGAGCAGGGTAACACTGAAGCTTTCTTT

V: TRBV27
size: .
D: TRBD2
J: TRBJ2-1
CDR3: CASSRLAGDYNEQFF
DNA: TGTGCCAGCAGCAGACTAGCGGGGGACTACAATGAGCAGTTCTTC

V: TRBV23-1
size: .
D: .
J: TRBJ2-2
CDR3: CASSQTTQGFTGELFF
DNA: TGCGCCAGCAGTCAAACTACGCAGGGTTTCACCGGGGAGCTGTTTTTT

V: TRBV7-8
size: .
D: TRBD1
J: TRBJ1-1
CDR3: CASSLRAGGSNTEAFF
DNA: TGTGCCAGCAGCTTACGGGCAGGGGGTTCGAACACTGAAGCTTTCTTT

V: TRBV28
size: few
D: .
J: TRBJ1-1
CDR3: CASSLHQGKGTEAFF
DNA: TGTGCCAGCAGTTTACATCAGGGTAAGGGCACTGAAGCTTTCTTT

V: TRBV5-6
size: few
D: TRBD2
J: TRBJ2-1
CDR3: CASSGRRDAQRGEQFF
DNA: TGTGCCAGCAGCGGGCGGCGGGATGCGCAGCGGGGTGAGCAGTTCTTC

V: TRBV3-1/TRBV3-2
size: .
D: .
J: TRBJ2-4
CDR3: CASSPPPGGQAKNIQYF
DNA: TGTGCCAGCAGCCCGCCCCCCGGGGGTCAGGCCAAAAACATTCAGTACTTC

V: TRBV19
size: .
D: .
J: TRBJ1-5
CDR3: CASSIPVGSGQPQHF
DNA: TGTGCCAGTAGTATACCCGTAGGGAGCGGTCAGCCCCAGCATTTT

V: TRBV3-1/TRBV3-2
size: .
D: .
J: TRBJ2-3
CDR3: CASSPEAITDTQYF
DNA: TGTGCCAGCAGCCCCGAGGCAATCACAGATACGCAGTATTTT

V: TRBV11-1
size: .
D: TRBD2
J: TRBJ2-5
CDR3: CASSFMLAGAQETQYF
DNA: TGTGCCAGCAGCTTTATGCTAGCGGGGGCTCAAGAGACCCAGTACTTC

V: TRBV2
size: once
D: .
J: TRBJ1-6
CDR3: CASTLGFGNSPLHF
DNA: TGTGCCAGCACCCTGGGCTTTGGGAATTCACCCCTCCACTTT

V: TRBV5-1
size: .
D: TRBD2
J: TRBJ2-3
CDR3: CASSLAGGSTDTQYF
DNA: TGCGCCAGCAGCTTAGCGGGAGGGAGCACAGATACGCAGTATTTT

V: TRBV28
size: once
D: TRBD1
J: TRBJ1-6
CDR3: CASSTVRDRLHF
DNA: TGTGCCAGCAGTACAGTAAGGGACAGGCTCCACTTT

V: TRBV5-1
size: .
D: TRBD2
J: TRBJ2-3
CDR3: CARSLGASGGAADTQYF
DNA: TGCGCCCGCAGCTTGGGGGCAAGCGGGGGGGCCGCAGATACGCAGTATTTT

V: TRBV11-2
size: .
D: TRBD1
J: TRBJ1-2
CDR3: CASSGGGAQGYTF
DNA: TGTGCCAGCAGTGGAGGGGGCGCCCAGGGCTACACCTTC

V: TRBV5-6
size: .
D: TRBD1
J: TRBJ1-5
CDR3: CASSKDRGGNQPQHF
DNA: TGTGCCAGCAGCAAGGACAGGGGTGGCAATCAGCCCCAGCATTTT

V: TRBV18
size: once
D: .
J: TRBJ2-2
CDR3: CASSPYVVGLNTGELFF
DNA: TGTGCCAGCTCACCCTACGTTGTGGGACTTAACACCGGGGAGCTGTTTTTT

V: TRBV6-5
size: .
D: TRBD1
J: TRBJ1-5
CDR3: CASSYRTGSKPQHF
DNA: TGTGCCAGCAGTTACAGGACAGGGAGTAAGCCCCAGCATTTT

V: TRBV21-1
size: .
D: .
J: TRBJ2-5
CDR3: CASRGGEETQYF
DNA: TGTGCCAGCAGGGGAGGAGAAGAGACCCAGTACTTC

V: TRBV7-2
size: .
D: TRBD2
J: TRBJ2-7
CDR3: CASSPSSGSSYEQYF
DNA: TGTGCCAGCAGCCCGAGTAGCGGGAGCTCCTACGAGCAGTACTTC

V: TRBV3-1/TRBV3-2
size: .
D: .
J: TRBJ1-3
CDR3: CASSQSGLSTIYF
DNA: TGTGCCAGCAGCCAATCCGGACTGAGCACCATATATTTT

V: TRBV28
size: .
D: TRBD1
J: TRBJ1-3
CDR3: CASSLRGYRGQGSLNSGNTIYF
DNA: TGTGCCAGCAGCCTACGGGGGTATCGGGGACAGGGGTCCTTAAACTCTGGAAACACCATATATTTT

V: TRBV5-1
size: .
D: TRBD1
J: TRBJ1-2
CDR3: CASSQTGAGYGYTF
DNA: TGCGCCAGCAGCCAGACAGGGGCCGGCTATGGCTACACCTTC

V: TRBV14
size: .
D: .
J: TRBJ2-2
CDR3: CASSQAHYTGELFF
DNA: TGTGCCAGCAGCCAAGCCCACTACACCGGGGAGCTGTTTTTT

V: TRBV29-1
size: .
D: .
J: TRBJ1-2
CDR3: CSVVTKADYGYTF
DNA: TGCAGCGTTGTCACGAAAGCTGACTATGGCTACACCTTC

V: TRBV3-1/TRBV3-2
size: once
D: .
J: TRBJ1-4
CDR3: CASSQQYPWEGDEKLFF
DNA: TGTGCCAGCAGCCAACAGTACCCGTGGGAGGGGGATGAAAAACTGTTTTTT

V: TRBV9
size: .
D: .
J: TRBJ2-1
CDR3: CASSARGGSYNEQFF
DNA: TGTGCCAGCAGCGCGCGCGGAGGGTCCTACAATGAGCAGTTCTTC

V: TRBV3-1/TRBV3-2
size: .
D: .
J: TRBJ1-2
CDR3: CASSQEVGQGYTF
DNA: TGTGCCAGCAGCCAAGAAGTTGGACAGGGCTACACCTTC

V: TRBV14
size: .
D: .
J: TRBJ2-1
CDR3: CASSLASDEQFF
DNA: TGTGCCAGCAGCCTAGCTAGCGATGAGCAGTTCTTC

V: TRBV9
size: .
D: .
J: TRBJ2-3
CDR3: CASSLMGSSTDTQYF
DNA: TGTGCCAGCAGCCTCATGGGCTCTAGCACAGATACGCAGTATTTT

V: TRBV7-3
size: .
D: TRBD2
J: TRBJ2-1
CDR3: CASSLKSPTTGLVYNEQFF
DNA: TGTGCCAGCAGCTTAAAGTCCCCTACAACGGGACTAGTCTACAATGAGCAGTTCTTC

V: TRBV2
size: .
D: .
J: TRBJ2-1
CDR3: CASSELSSSYNEQFF
DNA: TGTGCCAGCAGTGAACTGAGTAGCTCCTACAATGAGCAGTTCTTC

V: TRBV6-5
size: .
D: .
J: TRBJ1-5
CDR3: CASSLDIYSNQPQHF
DNA: TGTGCCAGCAGCTTGGACATTTATAGCAATCAGCCCCAGCATTTT

V: TRBV15
size: .
D: .
J: TRBJ2-3
CDR3: CATSRDHTDTQYF
DNA: TGTGCCACCAGCAGAGACCACACAGATACGCAGTATTTT

V: TRBV28
size: .
D: .
J: TRBJ1-2
CDR3: CASSSQGNYGYTF
DNA: TGTGCCAGCAGCTCGCAGGGGAACTATGGCTACACCTTC

V: TRBV24-1
size: .
D: TRBD1
J: TRBJ1-6
CDR3: CATSDRRTGTLHF
DNA: TGTGCCACCAGTGATCGCCGGACAGGCACCCTCCACTTT

V: TRBV7-9
size: .
D: TRBD1
J: TRBJ2-1
CDR3: CASSLGPGQGIYEQFF
DNA: TGTGCCAGCAGCTTGGGCCCGGGACAGGGGATCTATGAGCAGTTCTTC

V: TRBV5-1
size: .
D: TRBD1
J: TRBJ2-1
CDR3: CASSLEWQGAYNEQFF
DNA: TGCGCCAGCAGCTTGGAGTGGCAGGGGGCCTACAATGAGCAGTTCTTC

V: TRBV24-1
size: .
D: TRBD1
J: TRBJ2-4
CDR3: CAISGQITKNIQYF
DNA: TGTGCCATCTCGGGACAGATTACAAAAAACATTCAGTACTTC

V: TRBV7-9
size: .
D: TRBD1
J: TRBJ1-1
CDR3: CASSFARDREAFF
DNA: TGTGCCAGCAGCTTTGCCCGGGACAGGGAAGCTTTCTTT

V: TRBV6-4
size: .
D: TRBD1
J: TRBJ2-1
CDR3: CASSATLGTGVDEQFF
DNA: TGTGCCAGCAGTGCCACGTTAGGGACAGGGGTCGATGAGCAGTTCTTC

V: TRBV11-3
size: .
D: .
J: TRBJ1-1
CDR3: CASSLVGREGTEAFF
DNA: TGTGCCAGCAGCTTAGTCGGCAGGGAGGGCACTGAAGCTTTCTTT

V: TRBV10-2
size: .
D: .
J: TRBJ2-4
CDR3: CASSESGGGGDIQYF
DNA: TGCGCCAGCAGTGAGTCAGGCGGAGGCGGAGACATTCAGTACTTC

V: TRBV5-1
size: once
D: TRBD2
J: TRBJ2-1
CDR3: CASSLGTGTSGNNEQFF
DNA: TGCGCCAGCAGCTTGGGGACCGGGACTAGCGGGAACAATGAGCAGTTCTTC

V: TRBV2
size: .
D: TRBD1
J: TRBJ1-1
CDR3: CASTSPLTGGNTEAFF
DNA: TGTGCCAGCACCAGTCCCCTAACAGGGGGCAACACTGAAGCTTTCTTT

V: TRBV9
size: .
D: .
J: TRBJ2-7
CDR3: CASSGGTVTYEQYF
DNA: TGTGCCAGCAGCGGCGGGACCGTTACCTACGAGCAGTACTTC

V: TRBV5-5
size: few
D: .
J: TRBJ1-6
CDR3: CASSSHPTTEIGSPLHF
DNA: TGTGCCAGCAGCTCGCACCCCACGACAGAAATCGGATCACCCCTCCACTTT

V: TRBV6-4
size: .
D: .
J: TRBJ1-2
CDR3: CASSEGDSPNYGYTF
DNA: TGTGCCAGCAGTGAAGGAGACAGTCCTAACTATGGCTACACCTTC

V: TRBV5-1
size: .
D: .
J: TRBJ2-2
CDR3: CASSLDVTGNTGELFF
DNA: TGCGCCAGCAGCTTGGATGTGACAGGGAACACCGGGGAGCTGTTTTTT

V: TRBV28
size: .
D: TRBD1
J: TRBJ1-2
CDR3: CASSKMRGQGAYGYTF
DNA: TGTGCCAGCAGTAAAATGCGGGGACAGGGGGCCTATGGCTACACCTTC

V: TRBV10-3
size: few
D: .
J: TRBJ1-3
CDR3: CAISEDRTGNTIYF
DNA: TGTGCCATCAGTGAGGACAGAACTGGAAACACCATATATTTT

V: TRBV5-6
size: .
D: .
J: TRBJ1-3
CDR3: CASSLPGGGFGNTIYF
DNA: TGTGCCAGCAGCTTGCCAGGAGGAGGATTTGGAAACACCATATATTTT

V: TRBV19
size: .
D: .
J: TRBJ1-2
CDR3: CASSIGRQGAYGYTF
DNA: TGTGCCAGTAGTATAGGTCGGCAGGGTGCCTATGGCTACACCTTC

V: TRBV7-7
size: few
D: TRBD2
J: TRBJ2-1
CDR3: CASSLGTSGGYNEQFF
DNA: TGTGCTAGCAGCTTAGGGACTAGCGGGGGATACAATGAGCAGTTCTTC

V: TRBV6-4
size: once
D: .
J: TRBJ1-2
CDR3: CASSDGDTSYGYTF
DNA: TGTGCCAGCAGTGACGGGGACACCTCCTATGGCTACACCTTC

V: TRBV11-3
size: .
D: .
J: TRBJ2-1
CDR3: CASSFEVSSYNEQFF
DNA: TGTGCCAGCAGCTTTGAGGTAAGCTCCTACAATGAGCAGTTCTTC